The clone carrying this TCR beta chain showed up just once. Its specificity is unknown. In replicate PCRs of sorted subsets, roughly 200 ng DNA, approximately 30,000 T cell genomes, was used. Method: immunoSEQ multiplex PCR; TCRdb's copy keeps in-frame clones and lacks some. The repertoire holds some 2 million clones, with approximately 94% as singletons. This specimen belongs to a study of shared clonotypes between healthy human individuals. Study-level points and caveats: Non-shared clonotypes had lower generation probabilities than those shared by all four donors. Despite large depth, sorted-subset datasets appeared incompletely sequenced.

As defined, naive CD8 cells were CD45RO-negative and positively selected for CCR7, with terminally differentiated effector memory CD45RA+ cells excluded. There were only Caucasian adults among the donors, and all lived in Nashville, Tennessee. This CDR3 has 17 residues. The V end was cut by 0 bases, the J end by 0 bases, with 14 bases between. Germline lookup yields CDR1 LGHNA and CDR2 YSLEER. The chain links TRBV4-3 to TRBJ2-5; D is undetermined. Sequenced input: naive CD8+ T cells sorted from blood. The sequence was obtained from a man younger than 35 in good health. CDR3 protein: CASSQEPGLTDQETQYF. The CDR3 DNA reads as TGCGCCAGCAGCCAAGAACCGGGTCTTACAGACCAAGAGACCCAGTACTTC.